This T cell receptor beta chain derives from a study of OX40 agonist ivuxolimab in advanced cancers. For the wider study: Ivuxolimab, which targeted the costimulatory receptor OX40 (CD134), was an agonistic, fully human IgG2 monoclonal antibody. The paper reports the monotherapy dose-escalation portion (N of about 51 patients) of the phase I ivuxolimab trial. Intravenous ivuxolimab was administered to patients every 2 weeks at six dose levels: 0.01, 0.1, 0.3, 1.5, 3 and 10 mg/kg. The dose-escalation cohort was about 83% male with a mean age of about 60 years, ranging from roughly 23 to 90. Among the roughly 52 dose-escalation patients, some 20 had hepatocellular carcinoma, around 15 melanoma, 9 renal cell carcinoma and 9 head and neck cancer. Peripheral TCRbeta sequencing was intended to test whether TCR sequence diversity was altered and clonal T-cell expansion was caused by ivuxolimab. Partial responses occurred in three dose-escalation patients: two with cutaneous melanoma and one with hepatocellular carcinoma. Prior anti-PD-1, anti-PD-L1 or anti-CTLA-4 therapy was permitted, and 35% to 40% of dose-escalation patients had received checkpoint inhibitors. Paper-wide results and their limitations: On average, CD8+ T cells showed more expanded clones than CD4+ T cells after ivuxolimab. At doses from 0.1 to 3.0 mg/kg, clonal expansion was seen in both CD4+ and CD8+ blood T cells between baseline and week 6. Antigen specificity was not determined for the clonally expanded peripheral T cells. Low levels of normalized T-cell clonal expansion were also seen in some patients who did not respond. In partial responders in the 0.1-3.0 mg/kg groups, normalized peripheral clonal expansion was found to be among the lowest, especially among CD8+ T cells.

Genomic DNA was isolated from the sorted cells so that the TCRbeta CDR3 region could be sequenced. The immunoSEQ Assay was used to sequence the TCRbeta CDR3 regions. TCRdb obtained this table from immuneACCESS and retained in-frame rearrangements with V and J assigned. These tables miss some clones; where compared with another copy, unresolved V genes account for less than half of the shortfall, and the remainder is unexplained. Across this sample there are some 67,000 clones, with almost 85% seen only once. The leading ten clones occupy roughly 5% of the sample. Taken from cysteine to phenylalanine, the CDR3 has 14 residues. Only the CDR3 DNA is retained, 42 bases long and in frame from the first base. According to the germline V gene, CDR1 reads SGHTA and CDR2 reads FQGNSA. The junction shows trimming of 2 bases on V and 6 bases on J, and the gene matches do not reach 5 bases of it. The trial excluded patients who had a history of autoimmune disease or who were on systemic immunosuppression. Peripheral blood for TCR sequencing was collected from all dose cohorts at baseline, on cycle 4 day 1, and on cycle 7 day 1. Samples came from an open-label, multicenter, first-in-human phase I dose-escalation trial of ivuxolimab. Adults with locally advanced or metastatic melanoma, renal cell, hepatocellular, or head and neck squamous cell carcinoma were enrolled in the trial. Before TCR sequencing, CD4+ T cells and CD8+ T cells from peripheral blood were sorted into separate populations.

In the case of this clone: This clone's antigen is unknown. No clone much larger than this one lies a single base away; base qualities are absent.

The V and J genes are TRBV7-2 and TRBJ2-3; TRBD1 lines up with 7 middle nucleotides. The sample was CD4+ or CD8+ T cells sorted from blood, taken in a trial of the OX40 agonist ivuxolimab. This TCR was sampled from an adult with an advanced solid tumor such as melanoma, head and neck, liver or kidney cancer. The sequence in DNA is TGTGCCAGCAGCTTAACAGGGGTAGGGGATACGCAGTATTTT. The resulting protein is CASSLTGVGDTQYF.